This TCR beta chain was profiled in a study of technical replicates of blood from a few donors. TCRdb's copy holds only in-frame clones and misses some; the assay was immunoSEQ multiplex PCR. The sample lists under 85,000 clones; roughly 93% were seen once. V was clipped by 6 bases and J by 6 bases; unmatched bases: 4. The CDR3 covers 13 residues. Germline CDR1 MNHEY, CDR2 SVGAGI. The sample taken for sequencing was T cells isolated from PBMCs. V is TRBV6-5 and J is TRBJ1-5, with 8 bases matching TRBD1. This sequence originates from a human donor in good health. As DNA, the CDR3 is TGTGCCAGCAGAGCCGGGACAGGTCAGCCCCAGCATTTT. Its protein product is CASRAGTGQPQHF.